This entry features one T cell receptor (beta chain) sequence. The antigen remains unidentified. This sample also contains other DNA sequences that code for the same CDR3. Sequencing used immunoSEQ multiplex PCR; TCRdb keeps in-frame clones, though not all of them. This table holds 90,000 to 100,000 clones, about 83% found once. The sample comes from a study of cytomegalovirus exposure and HLA in healthy donors. Study-level findings and limits: Cytomegalovirus association was listed for 150 to 200 TCR beta chains.

This CDR3 is built from 15 residues. Trimming removed 5 bases from V and 1 base from J, with 12 bases in between. Per germline, CDR1 MDHEN and CDR2 SYDVKM. The clonotype originates from a woman under 40 in good health and CMV-seronegative. The J gene is TRBJ1-5, the V gene TRBV28; possibly TRBD1 for D (6 bases). Sequencing used PBMCs. The CDR3 sequence: CASSLPGQSNQPQHF. In DNA form, the CDR3 reads TGTGCCAGCAGTCTCCCGGGACAAAGCAATCAGCCCCAGCATTTT.